This T cell receptor (beta chain) was captured in a study of T cells after yellow fever vaccination. Study results and limitations: Clonotype sharing between CD4 and CD8 compartments was small.

It was through 5'RACE template switching that TCR cDNA was made, with a universal primer site and UMIs added. TCRdb passed the 5' RACE reads through MiXCR, listing each CDR3 protein once. The table shows approximately 160,000 distinct CDR3 sequences, with 9.3% occurring only once. This clonotype was detected a few times. Antigen specificity is unknown. V was cut by 3 bases and J by 3 bases, with 20 bases left in between. Germline V lookup: CDR1 SGDLS, CDR2 YYNGEE. There are 17 residues in the CDR3. The material was CD8+ T cells sorted from PBMCs, obtained 45 days after the yellow fever booster vaccination. The sequence was collected from a man between 18 and 35 years old who received the YFV17D yellow fever vaccine. The chain carries TRBV9 and TRBJ2-3; D is ambiguous. CDR3 coding DNA: TGTGCCAGCAGCGCCCCTAATTCCGACAAGCCGACAGATACGCAGTATTTT. The encoded protein is CASSAPNSDKPTDTQYF.